The count of the clone carrying this T cell receptor (beta chain) is one. The germline V gene encodes CDR1 MNHEY and CDR2 SMNVEV (reference sequence). The V end lost 5 bases, the J end lost 6 bases, and 10 bases lay between the germline ends. This CDR3 spans 13 amino acids. The sample comes from a study of blood T cell repertoires in COVID-19. Here immunoSEQ multiplex PCR was the method, and the copy in TCRdb shows in-frame clones only, minus some. The sample shows around 280,000 clones, 85% to 90% of them seen only once. The sequenced sample consisted of peripheral blood. The chain joins TRBV27 to TRBJ2-2; D unclear. This receptor was taken from a woman aged 30 to 39 with COVID-19, enrolled during active disease. This CDR3 reads CASSLTQAGELFF. In DNA, the CDR3 is TGTGCCAGCAGTCTGACGCAGGCCGGGGAGCTGTTTTTT.